This entry lists 25 T cell receptor beta chains sequenced from one sample in a study of control samples from healthy donors and cancer patients. Profiling relied on immunoSEQ multiplex PCR, and the TCRdb table lists in-frame clones only, not all of them. In the table there are about 170,000 clones, approximately 92% of which are singletons. The sample was blood. These receptors were taken from an older woman in good health.

This clone was seen once. CDR3 bases: TGTGCCAGCAGCTTAGGGGGGTGGAGCAATCAGCCCCAGCATTTT. As protein: CASSLGGWSNQPQHF. This rearrangement joins TRBV11-3 to TRBJ1-5, with D possibly being TRBD1 (5 bases). Between the trimmed V and J ends, which lost 1 base and 1 base, there was a span of 8 bases. Looked up from germline, CDR1 is SGHNT and CDR2 is YENEEA. CDR3 length: 15 residues.

This clone was counted many times. The V and J genes are TRBV11-2 and TRBJ1-4; D gene unclear. The V and J ends lost 0 bases and 4 bases respectively, with 9 bases between them. CDR1 and CDR2 (germline): SGHAT, FQNNGV. CDR3 size: 15 residues. In nucleotides, the CDR3 is TGTGCCAGCAGCTTAGAAGGTGGGAATAATGAAAAACTGTTTTTT. This sequence encodes CASSLEGGNNEKLFF.

The chain links TRBV7-8 to TRBJ2-5, with unresolved D. Germline-derived CDR1 and CDR2 are SGHVS and FQNEAQ. The CDR3 is 17 residues long. V shed 1 base and J shed 5 bases, with 20 bases lying between them. The DNA of the CDR3 is TGTGCCAGCAGCTTAGGCCCCGGCCTGGGCTCGTCGGAGACCCAGTACTTC. This sequence encodes CASSLGPGLGSSETQYF.

The chain recombines TRBV15 with TRBJ1-4; D is unclear. V lost 4 bases and J 0 bases, leaving 9 bases between the germline ends. In germline, CDR1 is LNHNV, CDR2 YYDKDF (reference sequence). The length of the CDR3 is 15 residues. CDR3 sequence reads: CATSTDFATNEKLFF. Written as DNA, the CDR3 is TGTGCCACCAGCACAGATTTTGCAACTAATGAAAAACTGTTTTTT.

The rearrangement joins TRBV3-1 (or the pseudogene TRBV3-2) to TRBJ2-7, with 8 positions matching TRBD2. The CDR3 sequence is 15 residues long. CDR1 is LGHDT and CDR2 is YNNKEL in the germline V gene (reference sequence). V lost 2 bases and J lost 2; bases outside the gene matches: 5. Written as DNA, the CDR3 is TGTGCCAGCAGCCAAACAGCGGGGGAACCCTACGAGCAGTACTTC. It encodes CASSQTAGEPYEQYF.

This clone came up once. V is TRBV5-1 and J is TRBJ2-5; 8 bases fit TRBD2. CDR1 and CDR2 (germline): SGHRS, YFSETQ. With 1 base clipped from V and 2 bases from J, the junction kept 7 bases outside the gene matches. The CDR3 is 16 amino acids. CDR3 DNA sequence: TGCGCCAGCAGCTTGAAGGCGGGGGGATTTCAAGAGACCCAGTACTTC. Amino acid sequence: CASSLKAGGFQETQYF. Full variable domain (outside the CDR3, taken from reference TRBV5-1 and TRBJ2-5): KAGVTQTPRYLIKTRGQQVTLSCSPISGHRSVSWYQQTPGQGLQFLFEYFSETQRNKGNFPGRFSGRQFSNSRSEMNVSTLELGDSALYLCASSLKAGGFQETQYFGPGTRLLVL.

The chain links TRBV5-1 to TRBJ2-5, with D unresolved. Germline V CDR1 and CDR2: SGHRS, YFSETQ. V lost 4 bases, J lost 1 base, and 11 bases lay in between. This CDR3 spans 14 amino acids. The CDR3 loop reads CASSRRTSQETQYF. The CDR3 coding sequence is TGCGCCAGCAGCCGACGAACCTCCCAAGAGACCCAGTACTTC.

The rearrangement uses TRBV6-5 and TRBJ2-2, with D possibly matching TRBD2 (6 bases). The V and J ends lost 2 bases and 7 bases respectively, with 17 bases between them. The CDR3 consists of 16 residues. Germline V gene lookup returns CDR1 MNHEY and CDR2 SVGAGI. The CDR3 DNA sequence: TGTGCCAGCAGTTACGTTCCTAGCGATGTTGTCGGGGAGCTGTTTTTT. Its translation: CASSYVPSDVVGELFF.

This clone has only one observation. The rearrangement uses TRBV5-1 and TRBJ2-7; the match to TRBD2 covers 8 bases. After removal of 0 bases from V and 1 base from J, the junction contained 6 bases not matched to a gene. The length of the CDR3 is 16 residues. Germline CDR1 is SGHRS and CDR2 is YFSETQ. The CDR3 spells CASSLVPSGQSYEQYF. The CDR3, as DNA: TGCGCCAGCAGCTTGGTCCCTAGCGGGCAGTCCTACGAGCAGTACTTC.

V usage is TRBV18 and J usage is TRBJ2-7, with D perhaps matching TRBD2 (6 bases). Trimming left V 3 bases short and J 0 bases short, with 12 bases between. The CDR3 has 15 amino acids. Germline V gives CDR1 KGHSH, CDR2 LQKENI. The CDR3 loop is CASSPRRGPSYEQYF. The CDR3 DNA follows: TGTGCCAGCTCACCGAGGAGGGGCCCCTCCTACGAGCAGTACTTC.

The rearrangement uses TRBV7-8 and TRBJ2-3; 7 nucleotides align to TRBD1. Trimming at V came to 5 bases and at J to 5 bases, leaving 4 bases not matched to a gene. The germline CDR1 and CDR2 sequences are SGHVS and FQNEAQ. CDR3 size: 13 residues. CDR3 DNA sequence: TGTGCCAGCAGCCCACGACAGGGAGATACGCAGTATTTT. Its protein product is CASSPRQGDTQYF.

The count of this clone is one. The rearrangement links TRBV6-6 to TRBJ1-2; D might be TRBD1 (5 bases). V dropped 2 bases and J dropped 3 bases, with 10 bases sitting between them. Germline lookup yields CDR1 MNHNY and CDR2 SVGAGI (reference sequence). There are 14 residues in the CDR3. CDR3 nucleotide sequence: TGTGCCAGCAGTTACGGGGCCAGGGACTATGGCTACACCTTC. Amino acids: CASSYGARDYGYTF.

The CDR3 region is CASDPGQNSGNTIYF. Here the CDR3 DNA reads TGTGCCAGCGATCCGGGACAGAACTCTGGAAACACCATATATTTT. The chain employs TRBV6-6 and TRBJ1-3; TRBD1 aligns across 7 bases. Germline CDR1 MNHNY, CDR2 SVGAGI (reference sequence). The CDR3 contains 15 residues. V shed 8 bases and J 0 bases; nucleotides not matched to a gene: 7.

V gene TRBV6-5 combines with J gene TRBJ1-1; D may be TRBD1 (6 bases). This CDR3 is built from 15 residues. The V gene lost 6 bases and the J gene lost 6 bases, with 20 bases spanning the gap. Germline loops: CDR1 MNHEY, CDR2 SVGAGI. The CDR3 protein is CASSRGGALKAEAFF. For the CDR3, the DNA is TGTGCCAGCAGCCGGGGGGGCGCCTTGAAGGCTGAAGCTTTCTTT.

In DNA, the CDR3 is TGTGCCAGTAGTCGCGGAGGCCTGAATGCGTGGGGCTACACCTTC. This encodes CASSRGGLNAWGYTF. V gene TRBV19 combines with J gene TRBJ1-2; D not resolved. CDR3 length: 15 residues. Trimming cost V 5 bases and J 8 bases, with 21 bases left between them. Germline loops: CDR1 LNHDA, CDR2 SQIVND (reference sequence).

A single count supports this clone. The chain recombines TRBV7-2 with TRBJ1-4; D perhaps matches TRBD1 (6 bases). Trimming removed 1 base from V and 7 bases from J, with 10 bases in between. CDR1 and CDR2 (germline): SGHTA, FQGNSA. This CDR3 has 14 residues. In nucleotides, the CDR3 is TGTGCCAGCAGCTTAGAGGTACAGGGTGAAAAACTGTTTTTT. Translated: CASSLEVQGEKLFF.

The chain is built from TRBV5-8 and TRBJ1-2; D is perhaps TRBD1 (6 bases). The CDR3 extends over 12 amino acids. The V end lost 2 bases, the J end lost 7 bases, and 9 bases lay between the germline ends. The germline V gene encodes CDR1 SGHTS and CDR2 YDEGEE. The CDR3, as DNA: TGTGCCAGCAGCTTTCTGACAGGTGGCTACACCTTC. Amino acids: CASSFLTGGYTF.

The chain has TRBV6-4 and TRBJ2-7, with TRBD2 as a possible D gene (5 bases). The CDR3 sequence is 17 residues long. Germline V gene lookup returns CDR1 MRHNA and CDR2 SNTAGT. V dropped 2 bases and J dropped 0 bases, with 17 bases sitting between them. CDR3 region: CASSDPVSGWTSYEQYF. CDR3 bases: TGTGCCAGCAGTGACCCGGTGAGCGGTTGGACCTCCTACGAGCAGTACTTC.

A note on this clone: Other DNA sequences in the same sample also yield this CDR3. The rearrangement uses TRBV5-6 and TRBJ1-1, with D perhaps TRBD1 (5 bases). Germline V gene sequence: CDR1 SGHDT, CDR2 YYEEEE. CDR3 length: 14 amino acids. V lost 2 bases and J 4 bases, leaving 12 bases between the germline ends. CDR3 DNA sequence: TGTGCCAGCAGCTTCGACAGAGTAAGCACTGAAGCTTTCTTT. Protein sequence: CASSFDRVSTEAFF.

V and J are TRBV6-5 and TRBJ1-4; TRBD1 matches at 7 bases. Unmatched junction bases numbered 8, after V lost 0 bases and J lost 7 bases. CDR1 is MNHEY and CDR2 is SVGAGI in the germline V gene. CDR3 size: 16 residues. The CDR3 nucleotides read TGTGCCAGCAGTTACTCTGGAGGGGGCCTAAGTGAAAAACTGTTTTTT. This gives the protein CASSYSGGGLSEKLFF.

This clone was detected only once. The V call is TRBV19, the J call TRBJ1-6, with D tentatively TRBD1 (5 bases). The CDR3 length is 15 residues. The germline V gene encodes CDR1 LNHDA and CDR2 SQIVND (reference sequence). V lost 3 bases to trimming and J lost 7 bases, with 13 bases between them. The CDR3 sequence is CASSMITGRNSPLHF. CDR3 bases: TGTGCCAGTAGTATGATTACAGGCCGCAATTCACCCCTCCACTTT.

The CDR3: CATSDYIQGKDYGYTF. The CDR3 DNA sequence: TGTGCCACCAGTGATTACATACAGGGGAAAGACTATGGCTACACCTTC. The chain carries TRBV24-1 and TRBJ1-2, with 7 bases matching TRBD1. The CDR3 covers 16 residues. Per germline, CDR1 KGHDR and CDR2 SFDVKD. V gave up 2 bases and J gave up 3 bases; unmatched junction bases: 8.

The chain carries TRBV7-2 and TRBJ2-5; 14 nucleotides align to TRBD2. The CDR3 runs to 16 residues. Germline assignment: CDR1 SGHTA and CDR2 FQGNSA. The V segment lost 5 bases and the J segment 1 base; nucleotides outside the gene matches: 3. In DNA, the CDR3 is TGTGCCAGCAGCACCGGGACTAGCGGGGGCCAAGAGACCCAGTACTTC. This encodes CASSTGTSGGQETQYF.

CDR3 in DNA: TGTGCCAGTAGTAAACAGGGACAGGGGAACAATCAGCCCCAGCATTTT. The encoded protein is CASSKQGQGNNQPQHF. The chain uses TRBV19 and TRBJ1-5, with 10 bases that match TRBD1. Unmatched junction bases numbered 6, after V lost 4 bases and J lost 3 bases. The CDR3 extends over 16 amino acids. Per the germline V gene, CDR1 is LNHDA and CDR2 is SQIVND (reference sequence). Drawing the rest from reference TRBV19 and TRBJ1-5, the complete variable domain is DGGITQSPKYLFRKEGQNVTLSCEQNLNHDAMYWYRQDPGQGLRLIYYSQIVNDFQKGDIAEGYSVSREKKESFPLTVTSAQKNPTAFYLCASSKQGQGNNQPQHFGDGTRLSIL.

The chain carries TRBV4-3 and TRBJ1-4, with D uncertain. From germline, CDR1 is LGHNA and CDR2 YSLEER. V lost 4 bases to trimming and J lost 10 bases, with 22 bases between them. The CDR3 totals 16 residues. The CDR3 bases are TGCGCCAGCAGCCCGGAATCTGGACTCGGGGTGGGAAAACTGTTTTTT. This gives the protein CASSPESGLGVGKLFF.